The clone carrying this T cell receptor (beta chain) was counted a few times. The sample comes from a study of blood T cell repertoires in COVID-19. As for the study in general: Sites across the United States, Italy and Spain contributed samples from acute and convalescent COVID-19.

Method: immunoSEQ multiplex PCR; TCRdb's copy keeps in-frame clones and lacks some. The table shows around 300,000 clones, with around 87% occurring only once. V dropped 3 bases and J dropped 3 bases, with 14 bases sitting between them. Germline V gene data show CDR1 as MGHRA and CDR2 as YSYEKL. The CDR3 is made up of 15 amino acids. Sample: PBMCs or T cells enriched from blood (not recorded which). The receptor was derived from a woman aged 30 to 39 who had recovered from COVID-19. The rearrangement joins TRBV4-1 to TRBJ1-1; D might be TRBD1 (5 bases). CDR3 nucleotide sequence: TGCGCCAGCAGCCAGGTAGGGGTGTGGGACACTGAAGCTTTCTTT. Protein: CASSQVGVWDTEAFF.